These T cell receptor beta chains were read from a single sample in a study of post-analysis software for immune sequencing data. TCRdb itself ran the PCR reads through MiXCR, one entry per CDR3 protein. The table includes 380,000 or so distinct CDR3 sequences, around 37% detected once. Sample: blood. The receptors were gathered from a girl under 18 with multiple sclerosis. CDR3s leave out the opening cysteine and the closing phenylalanine or tryptophan. Fields, in order: V gene, CDR3 length, clone size, CDR3 protein. Clone size is not always given. Where it is, it says once, few, many or a class for expanded clones.

TRBV6-5 11 few ASRGTGKDTQY
TRBV20-1 9 . SGGMNTEAF
TRBV5-1 12 . ASGLGGLENEQF
TRBV12-3/TRBV12-4 11 . ASSLGAYYEQY
TRBV6-1 18 few ASSPQDFYSQGNRPGGYT
TRBV29-1 13 . SVCDSFYSRGTQY
TRBV10-1 11 . ASSEQAAYEQY
TRBV7-9 14 . ASSQTTSGKIDEQF
TRBV5-4 12 . ASSLVGRDHGYT
TRBV20-1 11 few SARDQGPYGYT
TRBV14 12 . ASSRRTANTEAF
TRBV5-5 13 . ASSFNQGGQETQY
TRBV12-5 14 . ASGLPRGDGTDTQY
TRBV7-9 13 . ASSPVGALSYGYT
TRBV7-2 14 . ASRTLPGQSNEKLF
TRBV4-1 13 few ASSLTGASNQPQH
TRBV6-2/TRBV6-3 12 . ASSYSAGGYGYT
TRBV9 11 . ASSVETQETQY
TRBV12-3/TRBV12-4 13 few ASSLKGSGYNEQF
TRBV3-1 13 . ASSQVVVPGETQY
TRBV27 12 . ASSFDRGIDTQY
TRBV12-3/TRBV12-4 9 . ASSLGDGYT
TRBV7-9 13 . ASSDGTGGNQPQH
TRBV7-3 12 . ASSLRRGVNEQY
TRBV5-6 10 . ASTQQGGGYT
TRBV18 13 few ASSPSRDRVHEQY
TRBV6-5 15 few ASSYSPIGQSNTEAF
TRBV12-3/TRBV12-4 11 few ASSSPNSGELF
TRBV20-1 13 . SARTGGGATDTQY
TRBV15 14 few ATSTLDRISNYGYT
TRBV4-2 14 . ASSRYGGAIYNEQY
TRBV12-3/TRBV12-4 11 . ATGRGGGTEAF
TRBV11-2 12 . ASSARLAFDEQF
TRBV4-2 14 . ASSSDRAYLTDTQY
TRBV5-1 15 . ASSLGLAGISYNEQY
TRBV5-1 10 many ASHDPRETQY
TRBV5-6 14 . ASSLKGTGRTDAQY
TRBV7-9 12 few ASSRGQGYYGYT
TRBV5-1 15 few ASSLFIRAGVKETQY
TRBV25-1 12 . ASSDGGTDTEAF
TRBV11-2 12 few ASSLGLNFNEQF
TRBV9 12 few ASSVKGVGTEAF
TRBV11-1 10 . ASSSNTYEQY
TRBV7-2 12 . ASSFRGDSYGCT
TRBV6-1 11 . ASNGDEADTQY
TRBV25-1 11 once ASSETGHTEAF
TRBV15 12 many ATSRDLVTYEQY
TRBV5-6 14 . ASSWTQGISSYEQY
TRBV9 12 once ASSVGAGGPEQY
TRBV29-1 12 few SVVPRGGTDTQY
TRBV29-1 11 many SVADRGTETQY
TRBV12-3/TRBV12-4 13 . ASSLVGSSGETQY
TRBV20-1 14 few SAPSETSGGGDTQY
TRBV7-8 13 . ASSPRGRAVYEQY
TRBV12-3/TRBV12-4 11 . ASMGQLTGELF
TRBV30 14 . ALERGSLRAKNIQY
TRBV29-1 12 . SVVGLAGGNEQF